The clone carrying this TCR beta chain was observed many times. Antigen specificity is unknown. Using its own MiXCR run on the RACE reads, TCRdb lists one record per CDR3 protein. The sample has just over 350,000 distinct CDR3 sequences; just under 6.5% are singletons. The data originate from a study of human T cells and chemical hapten exposure. V was shortened by 0 bases and J by 5 bases, with 11 bases between the two germline ends. Germline CDR1 and CDR2: LGHNA and YNFKEQ. This CDR3 is 15 amino acids long. Sample time point: patch test 2, 6 weeks after DPC sensitization. The treatment denotes: therapeutic diphenylcyclopropenone sensitization with weekly scalp DPC. Study-level points and caveats: Compared with pre-sensitization or healthy control sets, expanded TCRs clustered more.

The genes are TRBV4-2 and TRBJ1-5; D not certain. The input for sequencing was whole blood, taken in connection with sensitization to the hapten diphenylcyclopropenone (DPC). This receptor was taken from a woman aged 18-35 years with alopecia areata. Some clones in this sample may be carry-over from other donors' samples. CDR3 sequence (DNA): TGTGCCAGCAGCCAAGAGTTTGGTGGAGATCAGCCCCAGCATTTT. Amino acids: CASSQEFGGDQPQHF.